The following is a TCR beta chain sequence with its context. The data derive from a study of blood T cell repertoires in COVID-19. Repertoires were generated with immunoSEQ multiplex PCR, while TCRdb's copy carries only in-frame clones and drops some. The table lists about 60,000 clones, around 86% of them singletons. The sequenced material came from peripheral blood. This receptor was identified in a man aged 35 to 55 with acute or convalescent COVID-19.

CDR3 in amino acids: CASSIWGLRETQYF. The CDR3 bases are TGTGCCAGTAGTATATGGGGACTTCGGGAGACCCAGTACTTC. The chain carries TRBV19 and TRBJ2-5; D possibly corresponds to TRBD2 (6 bases). The CDR3 is 14 residues long. V lost 2 bases, J lost 5 bases, and 12 bases lay in between. The germline V gene encodes CDR1 LNHDA and CDR2 SQIVND (reference sequence).